Below, 26 T cell receptor beta chains from the same sample are listed, as sequenced in a study of blood T cell repertoires in COVID-19. The data were produced by immunoSEQ multiplex PCR, yet TCRdb's version contains in-frame clones alone and is incomplete. Of approximately 210,000 clones listed, roughly nine tenths are singletons. The sample taken for sequencing was peripheral blood. The receptors were gathered from a woman between 65 and 79 years old with acute or convalescent COVID-19.

The V gene is TRBV15, the J gene TRBJ1-3; TRBD1 is a possible D gene (6 bases). Germline V CDR1 and CDR2: LNHNV, YYDKDF (reference sequence). The CDR3 is 15 amino acids. Trimming left V 3 bases short and J 0 bases short, with 9 bases between. This CDR3 is CATSSDRYSGNTIYF. DNA for the CDR3: TGTGCCACCAGCAGCGACAGGTACTCTGGAAACACCATATATTTT.

This chain uses TRBV19 with TRBJ1-2; TRBD1 might be the D (6 bases). Trimming stripped 7 bases from V and 3 bases from J, with 12 bases between. The CDR3 spans 13 residues. Germline V lookup: CDR1 LNHDA, CDR2 SQIVND (reference sequence). CDR3 loop: CASINREDYGYTF. CDR3 bases: TGTGCCAGTATAAACAGGGAAGACTATGGCTACACCTTC.

The V call is TRBV5-1, the J call TRBJ2-1; a weak D match, TRBD2 (5 bases). The germline CDR1 and CDR2 sequences are SGHRS and YFSETQ. The V end lost 4 bases, the J end lost 1 base, and 12 bases lay between the germline ends. This CDR3 region has 15 residues. CDR3 region: CASSDGRGSYNEQFF. The DNA for the CDR3 is TGCGCCAGCAGCGACGGAAGAGGGTCCTACAATGAGCAGTTCTTC.

V is TRBV27 and J is TRBJ2-7; 7 bases are a match to TRBD2. This CDR3 is built from 14 residues. Looked up from germline, CDR1 is MNHEY and CDR2 is SMNVEV (reference sequence). V shed 5 bases and J 4 bases; nucleotides not matched to a gene: 8. DNA of the CDR3: TGTGCCAGCAGTAACCGAGCGGGAATGTACGAGCAGTACTTC. Encoded protein: CASSNRAGMYEQYF.

This clone has more than one count but fewer than ten. CDR3 coding DNA: TGTGCCAGCAGCTGGCTCAGGTACGAGCAGTACTTC. This gives the protein CASSWLRYEQYF. This chain connects TRBV7-9 to TRBJ2-7; no clear D. V was clipped by 4 bases and J by 4 bases, with 8 bases between them. CDR3 length equals 12 residues. CDR1 SEHNR and CDR2 FQNEAQ come from the germline V gene (reference sequence).

The chain carries TRBV9 and TRBJ2-2; D might be TRBD1 (5 bases). Germline V gene data show CDR1 as SGDLS and CDR2 as YYNGEE. Trimming took off 2 bases at V and 5 bases at J, with 13 bases between the two ends. This CDR3 is 15 amino acids long. CDR3 in amino acids: CASSVSYPGTGELFF. The DNA of the CDR3 is TGTGCCAGCAGCGTCTCGTACCCAGGGACCGGGGAGCTGTTTTTT.

As concerns this clone: Other DNA sequences of this sample code for an identical CDR3. The chain couples TRBV10-1 to TRBJ2-1, with a possible D match to TRBD2 (6 bases). Germline CDR1 reads WNHNN; CDR2 reads SYGVQD (reference sequence). V was trimmed by 2 bases and J by 8 bases, leaving 10 bases between them. The CDR3 is 13 residues long. CDR3 DNA sequence: TGCGCCAGCAGTGAGAGCGGGTCCGATGAGCAGTTCTTC. Translated: CASSESGSDEQFF.

The chain couples TRBV5-1 to TRBJ1-6; 7 bases agree with TRBD1. The junction had 11 bases not matched to a gene; V was cut back by 7 bases and J by 7 bases. The germline V gene encodes CDR1 SGHRS and CDR2 YFSETQ. The CDR3 length is 15 residues. The CDR3 loop reads CASQTGPKGNSPLHF. The CDR3 region has the DNA TGCGCCAGCCAGACAGGGCCAAAGGGGAATTCACCCCTCCACTTT. Looking up the rest from reference TRBV5-1 and TRBJ1-6 gives the full variable domain: KAGVTQTPRYLIKTRGQQVTLSCSPISGHRSVSWYQQTPGQGLQFLFEYFSETQRNKGNFPGRFSGRQFSNSRSEMNVSTLELGDSALYLCASQTGPKGNSPLHFGNGTRLTVT.

The gene calls are TRBV28 and TRBJ1-4; maybe TRBD1 (5 bases). V lost 3 bases and J lost 5, with 16 bases in between. This CDR3 is 16 amino acids long. CDR1 and CDR2 (germline): MDHEN, SYDVKM. Here the CDR3 reads CASSLGRGGHNEKLFF. The CDR3 DNA sequence: TGTGCCAGCAGTTTGGGGAGGGGAGGCCACAATGAAAAACTGTTTTTT.

This rearrangement joins TRBV4-2 to TRBJ1-6; D not resolved. This CDR3 spans 15 amino acids. Germline assignment: CDR1 LGHNA and CDR2 YNFKEQ. The V end lost 4 bases, the J end lost 5 bases, and 12 bases lay between the germline ends. The CDR3 region is CASSLRMENNSPLHF. In DNA, the CDR3 is TGTGCCAGCAGCCTACGTATGGAGAATAATTCACCCCTCCACTTT.

DNA of the CDR3: TGTGCCAGCAGCACAACAGGGGGGATTTACGAGCAGTACTTC. It encodes CASSTTGGIYEQYF. This sequence joins TRBV5-6 and TRBJ2-7; 8 bases agree with TRBD1. Per the germline V gene, CDR1 is SGHDT and CDR2 is YYEEEE. With 4 bases clipped from V and 4 bases from J, the junction kept 7 bases outside the gene matches. CDR3 length: 14 residues.

This chain connects TRBV15 to TRBJ2-1, with 7 bases aligning to TRBD2. This CDR3 has 15 amino acids. The germline gives CDR1 LNHNV, CDR2 YYDKDF (reference sequence). The V segment lost 0 bases and the J segment 14 bases; nucleotides outside the gene matches: 13. Here the CDR3 reads CATSRDQRAGVPEFF. The CDR3 nucleotides are TGTGCCACCAGCAGAGATCAAAGGGCGGGGGTCCCCGAGTTCTTC. The whole variable domain, remainder taken from reference TRBV15 and TRBJ2-1, is DAMVIQNPRYQVTQFGKPVTLSCSQTLNHNVMYWYQQKSSQAPKLLFHYYDKDFNNEADTPDNFQSRRPNTSFCFLDIRSPGLGDTAMYLCATSRDQRAGVPEFFGPGTRLTVL.

The chain carries TRBV19 and TRBJ1-2, with D perhaps matching TRBD1 (5 bases). Germline values: CDR1 LNHDA, CDR2 SQIVND (reference sequence). The CDR3 is made up of 16 amino acids. V lost 3 bases and J 5 bases, leaving 19 bases between the germline ends. The CDR3: CASSMRQLGIVYGYTF. The CDR3 nucleotides are TGTGCCAGTAGTATGAGACAGTTGGGGATTGTGTATGGCTACACCTTC.

This clone was detected only once. The rearrangement joins TRBV7-2 to TRBJ2-2, with 11 bases fitting TRBD2. CDR3 length: 16 residues. Germline CDR1 SGHTA, CDR2 FQGNSA. V shed 1 base, J shed 2 bases, and the junction held 0 bases outside the gene matches. Here the CDR3 DNA reads TGTGCCAGCAGCTTAGGACTAGCGGGAAACACCGGGGAGCTGTTTTTT. This gives the protein CASSLGLAGNTGELFF.

The chain is built from TRBV29-1 and TRBJ2-2; TRBD2 is a possible D gene (5 bases). Deletions cut 4 bases from V and 4 bases from J, with 13 bases between. The germline V gene has CDR1 SQVTM and CDR2 ANQGSEA. This CDR3 comprises 14 residues. CDR3 nucleotides: TGCAGCGTTGCGGAGCGGAGAATCACCGGGGAGCTGTTTTTT. Its translation is CSVAERRITGELFF.

In nucleotides, the CDR3 is TGTGCCAGCAGCTTCGGCGGGGGAAGCTACGAGCAGTACTTC. This gives the protein CASSFGGGSYEQYF. The chain has TRBV11-2 and TRBJ2-7, with 7 bases identical to TRBD2. The V segment lost 3 bases and the J segment 3 bases; nucleotides outside the gene matches: 5. This CDR3 contains 14 residues. From germline, CDR1 is SGHAT and CDR2 FQNNGV.

The J gene is TRBJ2-2, the V gene TRBV24-1; 9 bases line up with TRBD2. In germline, CDR1 is KGHDR, CDR2 SFDVKD. The CDR3 contains 18 residues. V was clipped by 0 bases and J by 7 bases; unmatched bases: 11. CDR3 sequence reads: CATSDLRGGRAKVGELFF. DNA of the CDR3: TGTGCCACCAGTGATTTGCGCGGCGGGAGGGCCAAGGTCGGGGAGCTGTTTTTT.

This clone has a handful of counts. The V and J genes are TRBV2 and TRBJ1-3; unclear D gene. V was shortened by 8 bases and J by 8 bases, with 10 bases between the two germline ends. Germline CDR1 reads SNHLY; CDR2 reads FYNNEI. CDR3 length: 11 amino acids. The CDR3, as DNA: TGTGCCAGCTCATTGTCGGACACCATATATTTT. Its protein is CASSLSDTIYF.

V is TRBV3-1 (or the pseudogene TRBV3-2) and J is TRBJ2-3, with 8 bases identical to TRBD1. The germline V gene has CDR1 LGHDT and CDR2 YNNKEL (reference sequence). Unmatched junction bases numbered 10, after V lost 2 bases and J lost 9 bases. The CDR3 contains 15 residues. CDR3 sequence: CASSQRASGGLTQYF. For the CDR3, the DNA is TGTGCCAGCAGCCAAAGAGCGTCAGGGGGCCTGACGCAGTATTTT.

This clone was found a few times. The genes are TRBV6-4 and TRBJ2-7, with 8 bases matching TRBD2. V lost 7 bases, J lost 2 bases, and 19 bases stayed unmatched. Germline-derived CDR1 and CDR2 are MRHNA and SNTAGT. CDR3 length equals 18 residues. CDR3 sequence (DNA): TGTGCCAGCATCGACGGGGGGGGGCTGGCGGGAGCCCCCTACGAGCAGTACTTC. Translated, it gives CASIDGGGLAGAPYEQYF.

The chain recombines TRBV14 with TRBJ1-6; 10 nucleotides agree with TRBD1. V lost 4 bases to trimming and J lost 5 bases; unmatched junction nucleotides: 5. Germline V lookup: CDR1 SGHDN, CDR2 FVKESK. The CDR3 consists of 16 residues. The CDR3 protein is CASSRRTGGDNSPLHF. The CDR3, as DNA: TGTGCCAGCAGCCGCCGGACAGGGGGAGATAATTCACCCCTCCACTTT.

The J gene is TRBJ2-3, the V gene TRBV19; 14 bases line up with TRBD2. The CDR3 spans 17 residues. From germline, CDR1 is LNHDA and CDR2 SQIVND (reference sequence). Losses at the gene ends were 5 bases for V and 5 bases for J; bases not matched to a gene: 9. The CDR3 sequence is CASSPLGTSGGLDTQYF. The DNA of the CDR3 is TGTGCCAGTAGTCCCCTGGGGACTAGCGGGGGACTAGATACGCAGTATTTT.

V is TRBV7-9 and J is TRBJ1-6; D unclear. The CDR3 runs to 15 residues. In germline, CDR1 is SEHNR, CDR2 FQNEAQ (reference sequence). The V end lost 3 bases, the J end lost 3 bases, and 9 bases lay between the germline ends. The CDR3 sequence is CASSFGGYYNSPLHF. The CDR3 DNA reads as TGTGCCAGCAGCTTTGGCGGATACTATAATTCACCCCTCCACTTT.

J is TRBJ2-6 and V is TRBV19; D is uncertain. Germline CDR1 LNHDA, CDR2 SQIVND (reference sequence). CDR3 length equals 16 residues. Trimming removed 8 bases from V and 0 bases from J, with 14 bases in between. This CDR3 reads CASGPYASSGANVLTF. As DNA, the CDR3 is TGTGCCAGTGGGCCCTACGCGAGCTCTGGGGCCAACGTCCTGACTTTC. Full variable domain (missing parts from reference TRBV19 and TRBJ2-6): DGGITQSPKYLFRKEGQNVTLSCEQNLNHDAMYWYRQDPGQGLRLIYYSQIVNDFQKGDIAEGYSVSREKKESFPLTVTSAQKNPTAFYLCASGPYASSGANVLTFGAGSRLTVL.

The genes are TRBV29-1 and TRBJ2-7, with D perhaps matching TRBD1 (5 bases). The CDR3 covers 10 residues. The V end lost 4 bases, the J end lost 7 bases, and 8 bases lay between the germline ends. The germline gives CDR1 SQVTM, CDR2 ANQGSEA. The CDR3 DNA sequence: TGCAGCGTTGGGGGCGTGGAGCAGTACTTC. Translating it yields CSVGGVEQYF.

The rearrangement links TRBV6-2 or TRBV6-3 to TRBJ2-2; D gene unclear. V was cut by 6 bases and J by 6 bases, with 8 bases left in between. Germline V gene data show CDR1 as MNHEY and CDR2 as SVGEGT. CDR3 length equals 12 residues. The CDR3 spells CASSLVAGELFF. CDR3 coding DNA: TGTGCCAGCAGCTTAGTGGCCGGGGAGCTGTTTTTT.